The clone carrying this T cell receptor beta chain was seen more than once but under ten times. What it recognizes is unknown. These data come from a study of identical twins. Study results and caveats: Cross-sectional statistical analysis was relied on for the conclusions, without the same donors being followed. Model-predicted out-of-frame TCR alpha sharing fell below observed values in monozygotic twins.

Using its own MiXCR run on the 5' RACE reads, TCRdb lists one record per CDR3 protein. The table has about 390,000 distinct CDR3 sequences, around 9% seen once. Germline CDR1 is LNHNV and CDR2 is YYDKDF (reference sequence). This CDR3 contains 14 residues. V was trimmed by 9 bases and J by 2 bases, leaving 16 bases between them. The clonotype comes from a woman in her forties or fifties in good health. The chain employs TRBV15 and TRBJ1-1; D not certain. The source material was naive T cells sorted from blood. The CDR3 nucleotides read TGTGCCACGTCACCGGACCGTTTCAACACTGAAGCTTTCTTT. Amino acid sequence: CATSPDRFNTEAFF.